The present T cell receptor (beta chain) was sequenced within a study of CD8 T cells in Susac syndrome. Germline assignment: CDR1 SGHRS and CDR2 YFSETQ. Trimming left V 1 base short and J 5 bases short, with 21 bases between. The CDR3 runs 17 residues. Random hexamers were used to reverse transcribe the RNA input (about 0.45 to 1 ug). An immunoSEQ multiplex PCR amplified TCR beta CDR3 over 54 Vbeta and 13 Jbeta. A single record per CDR3 protein comes from TCRdb applying MiXCR to the immunoSEQ multiplex PCR reads. The sample yields more than 85,000 distinct CDR3 sequences, 90% to 96% seen once. The study sequenced TCR beta in blood CD8+ and CD4+ T cells. Healthy donors served as the controls. They were matched for age and sex. TEMRA cells were enriched by FACS, while CD8+ and CD4+ T cells were obtained through a negative isolation that was performed magnetically.

The specimen was CD4+ T cells from PBMCs. This sequence joins TRBV5-1 and TRBJ1-2, with D maybe TRBD1 (5 bases). This TCR was sampled from a human donor in good health. CDR3 in DNA: TGCGCCAGCAGCTTGCAGTCGGGGCTTGGCAGCTTTTATGGCTACACCTTC. It encodes CASSLQSGLGSFYGYTF.